This note documents a single T cell receptor (beta chain) sequence. Per the original methods: Amplification from reference gene primers served as the basis for estimated nucleated cell counts. Sequenced by immunoSEQ multiplex PCR; TCRdb stores in-frame clones only, minus some. V and J calls and clone size are copied from that table; D and trimming were computed from the DNA. The table includes approximately 180,000 clones, about 86% detected once. This entry is derived from a study of blood T cell repertoires in COVID-19. Study-level information: Sources were T cells, B-cell-depleted T cells, or PBMCs; the material itself was cDNA or gDNA.

The CDR3 contains 13 residues. After removal of 11 bases from V and 5 bases from J, the junction contained 10 bases not matched to a gene. Germline assignment: CDR1 ENHRY and CDR2 SYGVKD. Those enrolled in Seattle joined during active infection and were followed longitudinally afterward. The sample consisted of peripheral blood. The sequence came from a woman aged 70 to 79 with COVID-19, enrolled during active disease. This chain joins TRBV10-3 and TRBJ2-7, with TRBD2 identical over 9 bases. CDR3 coding DNA: TGTGCCGCCAAGCGGGAGGTCAAGGACGAGCAGTACTTC. This encodes CAAKREVKDEQYF.